This TCR beta chain came from a study of post-analysis software for immune sequencing data. Study-wide results and caveats: Patients showed TRBV5-6, TRBV5-1 and TRBV20-1 among five TRBV segments more frequent than in controls. Compared against controls, patients with multiple sclerosis displayed significantly lower normalized Chao1 diversity.

A note on this clonotype: Antigen: not known.

The TCR beta cDNA libraries contained unique molecular identifiers. There were 1 to 10 million T cells, and about 540,000 cDNA molecules came from them. One entry per CDR3 protein, called by TCRdb with MiXCR from the PCR reads. The table records about 160,000 distinct CDR3 sequences, around 36% of them present only once. The V gene's germline CDR1 is DFQATT and CDR2 SNEGSKA (reference sequence). This CDR3 region has 13 residues. V lost 5 bases to trimming and J lost 2 bases, with 9 bases between them. The V call is TRBV20-1, the J call TRBJ2-2; no clear D. The clonotype originates from a girl between 10 and 17 years old with multiple sclerosis. The sequencing used blood, collected after autologous hematopoietic stem cell transplantation. This CDR3 is CSAQWSNTGELFF. CDR3 sequence (DNA): TGCAGTGCTCAGTGGTCAAACACCGGGGAGCTGTTTTTT.